One sample yielded the 21 T cell receptor beta chains listed below, sequenced in a study of cytomegalovirus exposure and HLA in healthy donors. Amplification used 60 Vbeta primers and 13 Jbeta primers. Libraries were prepared by immunoSEQ multiplex PCR; TCRdb keeps only in-frame clonotypes and omits some of them. Recorded for this sample: 150,000 to 200,000 clones. Source material: PBMCs. The receptors come from a man aged 30 to 39 in good health and CMV-seronegative.

This chain uses TRBV18 with TRBJ2-1; D is perhaps TRBD2 (5 bases). V was trimmed by 0 bases and J by 0 bases, leaving 9 bases between them. The CDR3 length is 16 residues. Per germline, CDR1 KGHSH and CDR2 LQKENI. The CDR3 sequence is CASSPPSGGSYNEQFF. The CDR3 region has the DNA TGTGCCAGCTCACCACCGTCAGGAGGCTCCTACAATGAGCAGTTCTTC.

The rearrangement joins TRBV7-3 to TRBJ2-3; TRBD2 might be the D (5 bases). The CDR3 runs 14 residues. Trimming cost V 2 bases and J 1 base, with 7 bases left between them. Germline CDR1 SGHTA, CDR2 FQGTGA. The chain's CDR3 is CASSLGRGTDTQYF. CDR3 nucleotide sequence: TGTGCCAGCAGCTTAGGGCGGGGCACAGATACGCAGTATTTT. The complete variable domain, with remaining parts taken from reference TRBV7-3 and TRBJ2-3, reads GAGVSQTPSNKVTEKGKYVELRCDPISGHTALYWYRQSLGQGPEFLIYFQGTGAADDSGLPNDRFFAVRPEGSVSTLKIQRTERGDSAVYLCASSLGRGTDTQYFGPGTRLTVL.

The CDR3 coding sequence is TGTGCCAGCAGCGTTAGCGGAACCTCCTACAATGAGCAGTTCTTC. Translated, it gives CASSVSGTSYNEQFF. V usage is TRBV7-2 and J usage is TRBJ2-1; TRBD2 might be the D (6 bases). The CDR3 is 15 residues long. Germline CDR1 is SGHTA and CDR2 is FQGNSA. Trimming pared 5 bases from V and 0 bases from J, leaving 11 bases between.

This chain uses TRBV7-4 with TRBJ2-7, with TRBD2 identical over 16 bases. The CDR3 is made up of 18 amino acids. Germline CDR1 reads SGHVT; CDR2 reads SQSDAQ. Trimming took 5 bases from V and 3 from J; bases not matched to a gene: 10. The CDR3 here is CASSPSPGTSGRDYEQYF. CDR3 DNA sequence: TGTGCCAGCAGCCCCAGTCCCGGGACTAGCGGGAGGGACTACGAGCAGTACTTC. The full variable domain, rest sourced from reference TRBV7-4 and TRBJ2-7, is GAGVSQSPRYKVAKRGRDVALRCDSISGHVTLYWYRQTLGQGSEVLTYSQSDAQRDKSGRPSGRFSAERPERSVSTLKIQRTEQGDSAVYLCASSPSPGTSGRDYEQYFGPGTRLTVT.

The chain uses TRBV5-1 and TRBJ2-3, with D unclear. CDR1 and CDR2 (germline): SGHRS, YFSETQ. The CDR3 extends over 12 amino acids. With 5 bases removed from V and 3 bases from J, the gap between germline ends came to 7 bases. CDR3 residues: CASRFPTDTQYF. The CDR3, as DNA: TGCGCCAGCAGGTTCCCGACAGATACGCAGTATTTT.

The chain links TRBV29-1 to TRBJ2-7; 11 nucleotides align to TRBD2. Germline lookup yields CDR1 SQVTM and CDR2 ANQGSEA. With 4 bases clipped from V and 1 base from J, the junction kept 6 bases outside the gene matches. The CDR3 runs to 15 residues. The DNA for the CDR3 is TGCAGCGTTGGTGAGACTAGCGGGAAATCCTACGAGCAGTACTTC. Amino acid sequence: CSVGETSGKSYEQYF.

The chain couples TRBV5-1 to TRBJ2-2; TRBD2 agrees at 7 bases. The CDR3 sequence is 15 residues long. The V gene end was trimmed by 0 bases and the J gene end by 7 bases; junction bases not matched to a gene: 6. The germline V gene has CDR1 SGHRS and CDR2 YFSETQ. CDR3 loop: CASSLDSGRDGELFF. The CDR3 DNA reads as TGCGCCAGCAGCTTGGATTCGGGGAGGGACGGGGAGCTGTTTTTT.

The gene calls are TRBV7-2 and TRBJ2-7, with D maybe TRBD1 (5 bases). The CDR3 runs 16 residues. The V end was cut by 5 bases, the J end by 5 bases, with 22 bases between. Germline CDR1 and CDR2: SGHTA and FQGNSA. CDR3 in amino acids: CASSRQVRRVQDEQYF. The CDR3 bases are TGTGCCAGCAGCCGTCAGGTGCGCAGGGTTCAGGACGAGCAGTACTTC.

This rearrangement joins TRBV4-1 to TRBJ1-1, with no clear D. Trimming removed 1 base from V and 0 bases from J, with 15 bases in between. CDR1 and CDR2 (germline): MGHRA, YSYEKL. The CDR3 runs 17 residues. The CDR3 DNA follows: TGCGCCAGCAGCCAAGGGAGGCAACGAGGATTGAACACTGAAGCTTTCTTT. Its translation is CASSQGRQRGLNTEAFF.

This sequence joins TRBV30 and TRBJ1-5; D is undetermined. Germline CDR1 reads GTSNPN; CDR2 reads SVGIG (reference sequence). Trimming pared 2 bases from V and 6 bases from J, leaving 11 bases between. The CDR3 is 13 amino acids. This CDR3 is CAWSTHGVQPQHF. CDR3 DNA sequence: TGTGCCTGGAGTACTCACGGGGTTCAGCCCCAGCATTTT.

V usage is TRBV27 and J usage is TRBJ1-1; the D is unclear. The germline V gene has CDR1 MNHEY and CDR2 SMNVEV (reference sequence). This CDR3 region has 14 residues. V was pared by 3 bases and J by 1 base, with 9 bases between. Written as DNA, the CDR3 is TGTGCCAGCAGTTTGCTCAGATCGAACACTGAAGCTTTCTTT. This codes for CASSLLRSNTEAFF.

The rearrangement joins TRBV5-1 to TRBJ2-5; TRBD1 might be the D (5 bases). V dropped 5 bases and J dropped 1 base, with 27 bases sitting between them. The CDR3 has 19 amino acids. From germline, CDR1 is SGHRS and CDR2 YFSETQ. CDR3 sequence (DNA): TGCGCCAGCAGATTCCTCCCGATCCGCAGGAGACAGTTCCAAGAGACCCAGTACTTC. It is translated as CASRFLPIRRRQFQETQYF.

This chain connects TRBV14 to TRBJ2-3; D perhaps matches TRBD1 (6 bases). Germline assignment: CDR1 SGHDN and CDR2 FVKESK. Trimming pared 6 bases from V and 0 bases from J, leaving 16 bases between. CDR3 length: 16 amino acids. The CDR3 here is CASRQNRDTSTDTQYF. DNA of the CDR3: TGTGCCAGCAGGCAAAACCGGGACACAAGCACAGATACGCAGTATTTT.

The J gene is TRBJ1-2, the V gene TRBV19; D not certain. The germline V and J ends were trimmed by 0 bases and 2 bases, with 7 bases remaining between them. CDR3 length: 14 residues. The V gene's germline CDR1 is LNHDA and CDR2 SQIVND (reference sequence). CDR3 sequence (DNA): TGTGCCAGTAGTATAGACAGGCAAAACTATGGCTACACCTTC. Its translation: CASSIDRQNYGYTF.

The chain combines TRBV7-2 with TRBJ1-2; 9 nucleotides match TRBD1. Germline V gene lookup returns CDR1 SGHTA and CDR2 FQGNSA. The J segment lost 3 bases and the V segment lost 5 bases, leaving 7 bases of the junction unmatched. The CDR3 length is 15 residues. CDR3: CASSQDRGQDYGYTF. The CDR3 nucleotides are TGTGCCAGCAGCCAGGACAGGGGCCAAGACTATGGCTACACCTTC.

The gene calls are TRBV19 and TRBJ1-1, with 7 nucleotides matching TRBD1. CDR1 is LNHDA and CDR2 is SQIVND in the germline V gene (reference sequence). After removal of 3 bases from V and 0 bases from J, the junction contained 4 bases not matched to a gene. The CDR3 contains 15 residues. The CDR3 here is CASSIDRAMNTEAFF. CDR3 nucleotides: TGTGCCAGTAGTATCGACAGGGCCATGAACACTGAAGCTTTCTTT.

The chain joins TRBV25-1 to TRBJ2-2; TRBD2 matches 12 bases. The J segment lost 7 bases and the V segment lost 6 bases, leaving 12 bases of the junction unmatched. The CDR3 totals 17 residues. The germline V gene encodes CDR1 MGHDK and CDR2 SYGVNS. CDR3 DNA sequence: TGTGCCAGCAGGCCGGCTAGCGGGAGGGCCGGAGGCGGGGAGCTGTTTTTT. It is translated as CASRPASGRAGGGELFF.

The genes are TRBV29-1 and TRBJ2-7; 13 nucleotides line up with TRBD2. With 6 bases clipped from V and 3 bases from J, the junction kept 8 bases outside the gene matches. CDR1 SQVTM and CDR2 ANQGSEA come from the germline V gene. This CDR3 region has 15 residues. The CDR3 region is CSVVTSGRGDYEQYF. The CDR3 region has the DNA TGCAGCGTGGTTACTAGCGGGAGGGGCGACTACGAGCAGTACTTC.

The genes are TRBV5-1 and TRBJ1-2, with a tentative D call TRBD1 (6 bases). V dropped 4 bases and J dropped 4 bases, with 11 bases sitting between them. Germline V gene lookup returns CDR1 SGHRS and CDR2 YFSETQ. This CDR3 has 13 residues. CDR3 DNA sequence: TGCGCCAGCAGCGGACAGTCTACCTATGGCTACACCTTC. This translates into CASSGQSTYGYTF.

J is TRBJ2-7 and V is TRBV28, with 7 positions matching TRBD1. Trimming cost V 2 bases and J 0 bases; bases outside gene matches: 4. The length of the CDR3 is 15 residues. Looked up from germline, CDR1 is MDHEN and CDR2 is SYDVKM. The CDR3 protein is CASSLRGGASYEQYF. CDR3 sequence (DNA): TGTGCCAGCAGTTTACGAGGGGGCGCCTCCTACGAGCAGTACTTC.

V gene TRBV20-1 combines with J gene TRBJ2-5, with D possibly being TRBD1 (5 bases). CDR1 and CDR2 (germline): DFQATT, SNEGSKA (reference sequence). This CDR3 region has 11 residues. V shed 7 bases and J shed 7 bases, with 13 bases lying between them. This CDR3 is CSVPLGRTQYF. The CDR3 DNA is TGCAGTGTCCCCCTGGGGCGGACCCAGTACTTC.